The rows below give T cell receptor beta chains drawn from one sample of a study of cytomegalovirus exposure and HLA in healthy donors. Some clones are missing from TCRdb's copy, which holds only in-frame ones; the method was immunoSEQ multiplex PCR. The sample holds about 190,000 clones, roughly 82% seen once. Sequencing was performed on PBMCs. Receptor source: a woman younger than 35 in good health and CMV-seronegative. CDR3s include the opening cysteine and the closing phenylalanine or tryptophan. The order of the fields is D gene, clone size, J gene, V gene, CDR3 DNA, CDR3 protein. D genes are given only for firm matches. Expanded clones get a size class; other rows say once, few or many, or leave the size out.

TRBD2 . TRBJ2-7 TRBV4-1 TGCGCCAGCAGCCAAGAATGGCCTAGCGGACTTACTAGCTCCTACGAGCAGTACTTC CASSQEWPSGLTSSYEQYF
. . TRBJ2-2 TRBV5-1 TGCGCCAGCAGCCCCCTGGGGGCTGGCGGGGAGCTGTTTTTT CASSPLGAGGELFF
TRBD2 . TRBJ2-7 TRBV6-5 TGTGCCAGCAGTTATCGAGCGGGAGAGGCCTACGAGCAGTACTTC CASSYRAGEAYEQYF
. . TRBJ2-7 TRBV30 . CAWSVSMFFGTATDTSYEQYF
. . TRBJ2-7 TRBV18 TGTGCCAGCTCACCACTCGACGAGCAGTACTTC CASSPLDEQYF
. . TRBJ1-4 TRBV7-7 TGTGCCAGCAGCGAGACTGGAACTAATGAAAAACTGTTTTTT CASSETGTNEKLFF
TRBD2 . TRBJ2-3 TRBV6-1 TGTGCCAGCAGTGAGCTAGCGGGTTTTATGGTAGATACGCAGTATTTT CASSELAGFMVDTQYF
. . TRBJ2-1 TRBV6-5 TGTGCCAGCAGTTACCGGGACTCAAGTGAGCAGTTCTTC CASSYRDSSEQFF
. . TRBJ1-2 TRBV6-1 TGTGCCAGCAGTGAATATCAGGGATTCAGGGGCTACACCTTC CASSEYQGFRGYTF
. once TRBJ1-1 TRBV4-2 TGTGCCAGCAGCACCCGTCGGGGGGGGAATACTGAAGCTTTCTTT CASSTRRGGNTEAFF
TRBD2 . TRBJ2-5 TRBV7-8 TGTGCCAGCAGCTTAGCGGTGGGACTAGTCTGGAAGACCCAGTACTTC CASSLAVGLVWKTQYF
. . TRBJ2-7 TRBV5-5 TGTGCCAGCAGATATACTCAGGGGTCCGCCTACGAGCAGTACTTC CASRYTQGSAYEQYF
. few TRBJ1-3 TRBV6-4 TGTGCCAGCAGTAGGGTGAGGGAGCGGAACACCATATATTTT CASSRVRERNTIYF
TRBD2 . TRBJ2-1 TRBV5-1 TGCGCCAGCAGCACTAGCGGGGGTATCGATGAGCAGTTCTTC CASSTSGGIDEQFF
TRBD2 once TRBJ2-7 TRBV7-2 TGTGCCAGCAGCCAGGCCGGTGCTAAGCGGGGCGGCTACGAGCAGTACTTC CASSQAGAKRGGYEQYF
TRBD1 . TRBJ2-7 TRBV18 TGTGCCAGCTCACCTTGGGGCCCGACAGGGGCACTCTACGAGCAGTACTTC CASSPWGPTGALYEQYF
TRBD1 once TRBJ2-5 TRBV19 TGTGTCAGTAGTATAAGGGACAGGGGGCCGAAAGAGACCCAGTACTTC CVSSIRDRGPKETQYF
. once TRBJ2-7 TRBV7-6 TGTGCCAGCAGCTTAGTTCACGGCTCCTACGAGCAGTACTTC CASSLVHGSYEQYF
TRBD2 . TRBJ2-7 TRBV5-4 TGTGCCAGCAGCCAGACTAGCGTCTCCTACGAGCAGTACTTC CASSQTSVSYEQYF
. . TRBJ2-7 TRBV29-1 TGCAGCGTCCGACAGGTCTACGAGCAGTACTTC CSVRQVYEQYF
TRBD1 . TRBJ1-6 TRBV30 TGTGCCTGGGGACAGGGGTCGGATAATTCACCCCTCCACTTT CAWGQGSDNSPLHF
TRBD2 . TRBJ2-3 TRBV6-6 TGTGCCACACGTGGACTAGCCACAGATACGCAGTATTTT CATRGLATDTQYF
TRBD2 . TRBJ2-3 TRBV7-9 TGTGCCAGCAGCTTCCCAGCGGGAGACACAGATACGCAGTATTTT CASSFPAGDTDTQYF
. once TRBJ1-1 TRBV9 TGTGCCAGCAGCCCGACTCTGTTACGGGGAGACACTGAAGCTTTCTTT CASSPTLLRGDTEAFF
TRBD1 . TRBJ1-6 TRBV30 TGTGCCTGGAGTGACTCGGACAGGCCGGGGAATCCACCCCTCCACTTT CAWSDSDRPGNPPLHF
TRBD1 . TRBJ2-7 TRBV5-1 TGCGCCAGCAGCTGGGACAGGGGAGGGGACTACGAGCAGTACTTC CASSWDRGGDYEQYF
TRBD1 . TRBJ1-3 TRBV4-1 TGCGCCAGCAGCCACCAAGGACAGGGAGAGAACACCATATATTTT CASSHQGQGENTIYF